This is a list of T cell receptor beta chains from one sample in a study of blood T cell repertoires in COVID-19. Clones were read by immunoSEQ multiplex PCR, and TCRdb kept only the in-frame ones, dropping some. The sample contains roughly 61,000 clones, about 73% of which appear only once. Sequencing was performed on peripheral blood. The receptors come from a woman in her sixties or seventies with acute or convalescent COVID-19. Each CDR3 is given with its conserved first and last residue. Each record gives: J gene, V gene, CDR3 length, clone size, D gene, CDR3 DNA, CDR3 protein. The D gene is left open where the match is weak. Clone size is stated in some rows and not others, as once, few, many or a class when expanded.

TRBJ2-2,TRBV4-2,15,.,.,TGTGCCAGCAGCCAAGCCGGGGTTGTCAGCGGGGAGCTGTTTTTT,CASSQAGVVSGELFF
TRBJ1-1,TRBV10-3,16,many,.,TGTGCCATCAGCGATTCTTTCGGGGAGGGACAAACTGAAGCTTTCTTT,CAISDSFGEGQTEAFF
TRBJ1-6,TRBV6-5,16,.,.,TGTGCCAGCAGTTTCGCCACAGGGAAGGTGAATTCACCCCTCCACTTT,CASSFATGKVNSPLHF
TRBJ2-1,TRBV6-1,16,.,.,TGTGCCAGCAGTGCCCATCTACCTGTCTCCTACAATGAGCAGTTCTTC,CASSAHLPVSYNEQFF
TRBJ2-1,TRBV5-1,14,.,TRBD2,TGCGCCAGCTTCGGACTAGCGGGAGACAATGAGCAGTTCTTC,CASFGLAGDNEQFF
TRBJ1-4,TRBV5-1,15,.,.,TGCGCCAGCAGCCCCAGTCTCCCCGAGGATGAAAAACTGTTTTTT,CASSPSLPEDEKLFF
TRBJ2-5,TRBV7-3,13,.,TRBD1,TGTGCCAGCAGCGAGACAGGGGGCGAGACCCAGTACTTC,CASSETGGETQYF
TRBJ1-1,TRBV5-5,16,few,.,TGTGCCAGCAGCTTGGGGCTAGCTGCTATGAACACTGAAGCTTTCTTT,CASSLGLAAMNTEAFF
TRBJ1-5,TRBV2,14,.,.,TGTGCCAGCACCAATACGGTTCCGGGTCAGCCCCAGCATTTT,CASTNTVPGQPQHF
TRBJ2-3,TRBV3-1/TRBV3-2,19,once,TRBD2,TGTGCCAGCAGCCGATTCCGCGGACTAGCGGGGGGACCCACAGATACGCAGTATTTT,CASSRFRGLAGGPTDTQYF
TRBJ2-5,TRBV11-3,14,.,TRBD1,TGTGCCAGCAGCCGGGACAGGGGGCCCGAGACCCAGTACTTC,CASSRDRGPETQYF
TRBJ2-1,TRBV15,17,few,TRBD1,TGTGCCACCAGCAGTTCACACGACAGGGAGATCTACAATGAGCAGTTCTTC,CATSSSHDREIYNEQFF
TRBJ1-2,TRBV7-9,11,.,.,TGTGCCAGCAGCCTAGAACAGGGCTACACCTTC,CASSLEQGYTF
TRBJ1-1,TRBV6-6,13,.,.,TGTGCCAGCAGGTCCCTAAGCGGGACTGAAGCTTTCTTT,CASRSLSGTEAFF
TRBJ1-5,TRBV10-2,13,once,.,TGCGCCAGTAGGTCCAGGGGCAATCAGCCCCAGCATTTT,CASRSRGNQPQHF
TRBJ1-6,TRBV7-9,13,.,.,TGTGCCAGCAGCTTTGGAGATAATTCACCCCTCCACTTT,CASSFGDNSPLHF
TRBJ1-1,TRBV10-3,15,.,TRBD1,TGTGCCATCAGCCCGGACAGGGGGCGATACACTGAAGCTTTCTTT,CAISPDRGRYTEAFF
TRBJ1-2,TRBV13,15,.,TRBD1,TGTGCCAGCAGCCCCCGGGACAGGGGGTATTATGGCTACACCTTC,CASSPRDRGYYGYTF
TRBJ1-2,TRBV25-1,16,.,.,TGTGCCAGCAGTGTGGGGGGGGCAGGGGCTAACTATGGCTACACCTTC,CASSVGGAGANYGYTF
TRBJ1-1,TRBV3-1/TRBV3-2,15,.,TRBD1,TGTGCCAGCAGCCACCGTCGGGACAGGGTATCTGAAGCTTTCTTT,CASSHRRDRVSEAFF
TRBJ2-7,TRBV5-1,15,few,TRBD1,TGCGCCAGCAGCTTTGGACAGGGGGCGTTCGACGAGCAGTACTTC,CASSFGQGAFDEQYF
TRBJ1-6,TRBV19,15,.,.,TGTGCCAGTAGAAGTAGCAGCTCCTATAATTCACCCCTCCACTTT,CASRSSSSYNSPLHF
TRBJ2-2,TRBV2,17,.,.,TGTGCCAGCACCGGAGCTCCGGGATTAGGAAGGGCCGGGGAGCTGTTTTTT,CASTGAPGLGRAGELFF
TRBJ2-2,TRBV5-1,12,few,.,TGCGCCAGCAGCTTCGCGACCGGGGAGCTGTTTTTT,CASSFATGELFF
TRBJ2-4,TRBV18,17,.,TRBD2,TGTGCCAGCTCACCATTCGGCGGGGGGGTAGCCAAAAACATTCAGTACTTC,CASSPFGGGVAKNIQYF
TRBJ1-2,TRBV6-5,14,.,TRBD1,TGTGCCAGCAGTTCTACAGGGGGCGCTTATGGCTACACCTTC,CASSSTGGAYGYTF
TRBJ2-3,TRBV19,17,.,TRBD1,TGTGCCAGTAGCGATCGACCGGGACAGGGGTATGTAGATACGCAGTATTTT,CASSDRPGQGYVDTQYF